The present T cell receptor beta chain was sequenced within a study of T cells in Graves' hyperthyroidism and ophthalmopathy. Study-level background: At the time of initial diagnosis and before any treatment, peripheral blood was collected.

Graves' hyperthyroidism showing no ophthalmopathy progression within 18 months was considered stable. RNA transcripts gave rise to amplified TCR beta CDR3 regions. HTBI primers were the set used in a first-round RT-PCR of the TCR CDR3. TCRdb fed the multiplex PCR reads into MiXCR, producing one record per CDR3 protein. The sample contains about 710,000 distinct CDR3 sequences, roughly 15% of which appear only once. Findings of the study overall: In blood, most of the thyroid clonotypes expanded above 0.001 were also present.

This clonotype was counted at least ten times. Antigen unknown. The TCR was taken from a man between 18 and 35 years old with Graves' hyperthyroidism. The sequenced sample was blood.

CDR3 loop: CASNDGGSYYEQYF. CDR3 sequence (DNA): TGTGCCAGCAATGATGGTGGGAGCTATTACGAGCAGTACTTC. This chain connects TRBV2 to TRBJ2-7, with D perhaps matching TRBD2 (5 bases). Germline lookup yields CDR1 SNHLY and CDR2 FYNNEI. The CDR3 has 14 amino acids. The germline V and J ends were trimmed by 7 bases and 4 bases, with 17 bases remaining between them.